This TCR beta chain was observed in a study of cytomegalovirus exposure and HLA in healthy donors. Study conclusions and caveats: About 87% or about 30% of the time was how often most TCR beta V segments were productive, according to an earlier analysis. Sequencing probably produced one cluster of sequence variants that were highly shared. Testing in vitro showed three CMV-associated chains specific for CMV antigens.

Vbeta (60) and Jbeta (13) primers were used in the PCR. Assay used: immunoSEQ multiplex PCR; TCRdb lists only in-frame clones, some missing. The table gives about 78,000 clones; the top ten clones make up around 7.2% of it. About this clone: No antigen is known for it.

The sequenced sample consisted of PBMCs. This clonotype originated in a female donor in good health and CMV-seropositive.

The CDR3 bases are TGTGCCAGCAGCAAGGACAGGGGGAGTAGGGTTGATTCACCCCTCCACTTT. Translation gives CASSKDRGSRVDSPLHF. This chain joins TRBV5-5 and TRBJ1-6, with 10 bases lining up with TRBD1. Germline V CDR1 and CDR2: SGHKS, YYEKEE (reference sequence). CDR3 length equals 17 residues. V lost 4 bases and J lost 8; bases outside the gene matches: 12.